The 25 T cell receptor beta chains listed next were all sequenced from one sample in a study of T-cell reconstitution after alpha-beta-depleted transplantation in children. Preparation of the TCRbeta library used unique molecular identifiers. Using its own MiXCR run on the PCR reads, TCRdb lists one record per CDR3 protein. The table records approximately 240,000 distinct CDR3 sequences, over 9.5% of them present only once. The source material was PBMCs from the stem cell graft donor, sampled from the stem cell graft. Receptor source: a human donor who donated a stem cell graft to a child with SCID.

Many counts were recorded for this clonotype. The chain combines TRBV5-6 with TRBJ2-1; tentatively, D is TRBD2 (6 bases). V was cut by 1 base and J by 12 bases, with 8 bases left in between. From germline, CDR1 is SGHDT and CDR2 YYEEEE. The CDR3 totals 11 residues. The CDR3 DNA is TGTGCCAGCAGCTTGATGGGGGGGCAGTTCTTC. Translation: CASSLMGGQFF.

At least ten counts were recorded for this clonotype. The V gene is TRBV5-1, the J gene TRBJ1-2; no clear D gene. The CDR3 has 14 residues. V was shortened by 4 bases and J by 5 bases, with 15 bases between the two germline ends. Germline V gene sequence: CDR1 SGHRS, CDR2 YFSETQ. In nucleotides, the CDR3 is TGCGCCAGCAGCCCCCGGGAGGGCACTTATGGCTACACCTTC. Translated: CASSPREGTYGYTF.

In this sample, this clonotype turned up many times. The chain carries TRBV20-1 and TRBJ1-4; D remains unclear. Germline CDR1 is DFQATT and CDR2 is SNEGSKA (reference sequence). Trimming removed 6 bases from V and 8 bases from J, with 10 bases in between. CDR3 size: 11 residues. The DNA for the CDR3 is TGCAGTGCGGAAGGGTTGGAAAAACTGTTTTTT. Protein: CSAEGLEKLFF.

This clonotype was counted many times. The chain has TRBV5-1 and TRBJ2-7; D is perhaps TRBD1 (5 bases). Germline CDR1 reads SGHRS; CDR2 reads YFSETQ. The CDR3 sequence is 15 residues long. Trimming took 0 bases from V and 2 from J, leaving 12 bases between them. CDR3: CASSLVPGIAYEQYF. CDR3 in DNA: TGCGCCAGCAGCTTGGTGCCAGGGATCGCCTACGAGCAGTACTTC.

A word on this clonotype: This clone may be a read error of a much larger clone one base away. The chain has TRBV3-1 and TRBJ2-1, with 9 bases fitting TRBD2. CDR3 length: 16 amino acids. Germline CDR1 and CDR2: LGHDT and YNNKEL (reference sequence). The CDR3: CASCQGIPSGAGEQFF. The CDR3 bases are TGTGCCAGCTGCCAAGGTATTCCTAGCGGGGCGGGTGAGCAGTTCTTC.

This clonotype has ten or more counts. The chain uses TRBV4-1 and TRBJ2-4, with D perhaps given as TRBD1 or TRBD2 (5 bases each). This CDR3 spans 15 amino acids. Trimming left V 0 bases short and J 10 bases short, with 16 bases between. Germline assignment: CDR1 MGHRA and CDR2 YSYEKL. The CDR3 here is CASSQERGPRMIQYF. CDR3 nucleotides: TGCGCCAGCAGCCAAGAACGGGGACCGAGAATGATTCAGTACTTC.

This clonotype was detected once. The V and J genes are TRBV20-1 and TRBJ1-1; D call uncertain. Germline V lookup: CDR1 DFQATT, CDR2 SNEGSKA (reference sequence). This CDR3 comprises 14 residues. V gave up 0 bases and J gave up 0 bases, with 8 bases separating them. Here the CDR3 DNA reads TGCAGTGCTAGAGAAATATTTATGAACACTGAAGCTTTCTTT. Translating gives CSAREIFMNTEAFF.

This clonotype was detected many times. The chain combines TRBV25-1 with TRBJ2-7; the match to TRBD1 covers 7 bases. CDR3 size: 15 residues. Germline V gene sequence: CDR1 MGHDK, CDR2 SYGVNS. Losses at the gene ends were 2 bases for V and 3 bases for J; bases not matched to a gene: 7. CDR3 residues: CASSEPRTGYYEQYF. The CDR3 DNA reads as TGTGCCAGCAGTGAACCCCGGACAGGCTACTACGAGCAGTACTTC.

The gene calls are TRBV28 and TRBJ1-2, with 7 bases aligning to TRBD1. V gave up 4 bases and J gave up 5 bases; unmatched junction bases: 7. The CDR3 loop spans 14 amino acids. From germline, CDR1 is MDHEN and CDR2 SYDVKM. The DNA of the CDR3 is TGTGCCAGCAGTTCTACCGGGACAGCATATGGCTACACCTTC. It encodes CASSSTGTAYGYTF.

Only a few counts were recorded for this clonotype. J is TRBJ2-1 and V is TRBV3-1; TRBD1 aligns across 9 bases. CDR1 and CDR2 from the germline V gene are LGHDT and YNNKEL (reference sequence). With 10 bases clipped from V and 5 bases from J, the junction kept 18 bases outside the gene matches. This CDR3 has 17 amino acids. CDR3 nucleotide sequence: TGTGCCACCTCCCAAGATTACCGGACAGGGGTTCACAATGAGCAGTTCTTC. Translation gives CATSQDYRTGVHNEQFF.

In regard to this clonotype: A much larger clone lies one base from this, so it may be a read error. The chain links TRBV2 to TRBJ2-5; no clear D gene. The CDR3 extends over 13 amino acids. Trimming left V 8 bases short and J 2 bases short, with 12 bases between. Per germline, CDR1 SNHLY and CDR2 FYNNEI. CDR3 region: CASGANPQETQYF. DNA for the CDR3: TGTGCCAGCGGTGCGAACCCACAAGAGACCCAGTACTTC.

The table lists this clonotype with many counts. The chain couples TRBV7-3 to TRBJ2-7, with a tentative D call TRBD2 (6 bases). CDR1 is SGHTA and CDR2 is FQGTGA in the germline V gene. The CDR3 is made up of 14 amino acids. Trimming took 1 base from V and 3 from J, leaving 10 bases between them. The CDR3 DNA reads TGTGCCAGCAGCTTAAGCGGGACGGACTACGAGCAGTACTTC. Protein product: CASSLSGTDYEQYF.

This sequence joins TRBV5-1 and TRBJ2-7; 8 bases fit TRBD1. The V gene's germline CDR1 is SGHRS and CDR2 YFSETQ. This CDR3 has 15 amino acids. The trim removed 4 bases at V and 1 base at J, leaving 7 bases unmatched. CDR3 region: CASSHGTGPSYEQYF. CDR3 DNA sequence: TGCGCCAGCAGCCACGGGACAGGACCTTCCTACGAGCAGTACTTC.

This clonotype was found many times. This chain connects TRBV12-3 or TRBV12-4 to TRBJ2-7; a possible D gene is TRBD1 (6 bases). V was shortened by 0 bases and J by 2 bases, with 11 bases between the two germline ends. The CDR3 covers 15 residues. The CDR3 DNA is TGTGCCAGCAGTTTAGCGGGGACACGGGCCTACGAGCAGTACTTC. It is translated as CASSLAGTRAYEQYF.

This clonotype was counted at least ten times. V gene TRBV15 combines with J gene TRBJ2-7; 9 nucleotides align to TRBD1. The CDR3 loop spans 14 amino acids. V was clipped by 4 bases and J by 4 bases; unmatched bases: 5. Germline V CDR1 and CDR2: LNHNV, YYDKDF (reference sequence). The chain's CDR3 is CATSTDRGDYEQYF. CDR3 DNA sequence: TGTGCCACCAGCACAGACAGGGGGGATTACGAGCAGTACTTC. Full variable domain (missing parts from reference TRBV15 and TRBJ2-7): DAMVIQNPRYQVTQFGKPVTLSCSQTLNHNVMYWYQQKSSQAPKLLFHYYDKDFNNEADTPDNFQSRRPNTSFCFLDIRSPGLGDTAMYLCATSTDRGDYEQYFGPGTRLTVT.

This clonotype was recorded at least ten times. The chain links TRBV4-1 to TRBJ2-5; D is ambiguous. This CDR3 is 16 amino acids long. The V end was cut by 4 bases, the J end by 4 bases, with 19 bases between. Germline CDR1 reads MGHRA; CDR2 reads YSYEKL. The CDR3 loop is CASSPGRVDARETQYF. DNA for the CDR3: TGCGCCAGCAGCCCAGGAAGGGTCGACGCGAGAGAGACCCAGTACTTC.

In this sample, this clonotype turned up many times. The V call is TRBV7-9, the J call TRBJ1-2, with D possibly being TRBD1 (6 bases). The V gene's germline CDR1 is SEHNR and CDR2 FQNEAQ (reference sequence). Trimming pared 6 bases from V and 8 bases from J, leaving 19 bases between. The CDR3 runs 14 residues. For the CDR3, the DNA is TGTGCCAGCAGTTCCGATGGCGTGACAGGCGGCTACACCTTC. This translates into CASSSDGVTGGYTF.

There are many counts of this clonotype. The V call is TRBV7-3, the J call TRBJ1-1; tentative D call: TRBD1 (6 bases). The CDR3 length is 14 residues. V was pared by 5 bases and J by 4 bases, with 14 bases between. The germline gives CDR1 SGHTA, CDR2 FQGTGA. The CDR3 here is CASSIAGDGTEAFF. CDR3 in DNA: TGTGCCAGCAGCATAGCAGGGGACGGCACTGAAGCTTTCTTT.

The sample holds many counts of this clonotype. The chain recombines TRBV18 with TRBJ2-6, with D uncertain. The ends were cut back, 5 bases at V and 0 bases at J, with 11 bases in the middle. The germline V gene has CDR1 KGHSH and CDR2 LQKENI. The CDR3 consists of 16 residues. The CDR3 protein is CASSKDLSSGANVLTF. The CDR3 coding sequence is TGTGCCAGCTCAAAGGATCTGAGCTCTGGGGCCAACGTCCTGACTTTC.

At least ten counts were recorded for this clonotype. The J gene is TRBJ1-1, the V gene TRBV5-1; D call uncertain. CDR1 and CDR2 (germline): SGHRS, YFSETQ. Trimming removed 4 bases at V and 1 base at J, with 20 bases between. CDR3 size: 17 residues. CDR3: CASSPARPNEGNTEAFF. The DNA of the CDR3 is TGCGCCAGCAGCCCCGCGAGGCCAAATGAGGGGAACACTGAAGCTTTCTTT.

Ten or more counts support this clonotype. In nucleotides, the CDR3 is TGCAGTGCCATGACTAGCTCCCTAAGCACAGATACGCAGTATTTT. Translated: CSAMTSSLSTDTQYF. The V and J genes are TRBV20-1 and TRBJ2-3, with TRBD2 matching 7 bases. Germline CDR1 and CDR2: DFQATT and SNEGSKA (reference sequence). The length of the CDR3 is 15 residues. After removal of 6 bases from V and 0 bases from J, the junction contained 9 bases not matched to a gene.

This clonotype has ten or more counts. The V gene is TRBV4-1, the J gene TRBJ1-1; D is perhaps TRBD1 (5 bases). Germline V gene data show CDR1 as MGHRA and CDR2 as YSYEKL. The CDR3 is made up of 16 amino acids. V lost 4 bases to trimming and J lost 0 bases, with 15 bases between them. The CDR3 reads CASSPGRGGVNTEAFF. Here the CDR3 DNA reads TGCGCCAGCAGCCCAGGGAGGGGCGGAGTGAACACTGAAGCTTTCTTT.

This clonotype was observed many times. The chain recombines TRBV12-3 or TRBV12-4 with TRBJ1-2, with 8 bases aligning to TRBD1. The junction had 11 bases not matched to a gene; V was cut back by 6 bases and J by 8 bases. The CDR3 totals 14 residues. As DNA, the CDR3 is TGTGCCAGCAGCCCCAAGGCGGGACAGGAAGGCTACACCTTC. It translates to CASSPKAGQEGYTF.

This clonotype was picked up many times. The gene calls are TRBV20-1 and TRBJ1-6; the D gene is possibly TRBD1 (6 bases). Germline CDR1 DFQATT, CDR2 SNEGSKA (reference sequence). Trimming removed 6 bases at V and 7 bases at J, with 19 bases between. The CDR3 runs 15 residues. The CDR3 region has the DNA TGCAGTGCCCTTCTCCGGACAGTACTGAATTCACCCCTCCACTTT. Protein product: CSALLRTVLNSPLHF.

The sample holds many counts of this clonotype. This chain uses TRBV5-1 with TRBJ1-2; TRBD1 matches at 9 bases. The CDR3 runs 14 residues. Trimming removed 0 bases from V and 8 bases from J; junction bases left unmatched: 5. Germline V gene sequence: CDR1 SGHRS, CDR2 YFSETQ. CDR3 region: CASSLDRGLRGYTF. CDR3 bases: TGCGCCAGCAGCTTGGACAGGGGGCTTCGAGGCTACACCTTC.